Listed below are T cell receptor beta chains from one sample, sequenced in a study of T cells after yellow fever vaccination. TCRdb reprocessed the 5' RACE reads with MiXCR, giving one entry per CDR3 protein. This table holds 500,000 to 650,000 distinct CDR3 sequences, around 16% found once. This specimen was PBMCs, taken 5 days after the first yellow fever vaccination. The receptors originated from a man younger than 35 who received the YFV17D yellow fever vaccine. Both conserved end residues are part of each CDR3. D genes are given only for firm matches. Not all rows give a size; the values are once, few, many and, for expanded clones, a class.

CDR3aa	CDR3nt	v_gene	d_gene	j_gene	abundance
CASRRQSHTEAFF	TGTGCCAGCAGACGGCAGTCGCACACTGAAGCTTTCTTT	TRBV6-1	-	TRBJ1-1	few
CASSQDSAYNEQFF	TGTGCCAGCAGCCAGGACAGTGCCTACAATGAGCAGTTCTTC	TRBV5-6	-	TRBJ2-1	-
CASSVGGADNSPLHF	TGTGCCAGCAGCGTAGGGGGAGCGGATAATTCACCCCTCCACTTT	TRBV9	-	TRBJ1-6	few
CASSLQGHNQPQHF	TGTGCCAGTAGTCTTCAGGGGCACAATCAGCCCCAGCATTTT	TRBV19	-	TRBJ1-5	few
CASRDRYSPLHF	TGTGCCAGCCGGGACCGTTATTCACCCCTCCACTTT	TRBV6-5	-	TRBJ1-6	many
CASSPTGGAEKLFF	TGTGCCAGCAGCCCTACAGGGGGCGCCGAAAAACTGTTTTTT	TRBV7-9	TRBD1	TRBJ1-4	many
CSVARDRGRDYGYTF	TGCAGCGTGGCCCGGGACAGGGGGCGCGACTATGGCTACACCTTC	TRBV29-1	TRBD1	TRBJ1-2	few
CASSLEGTQETQYF	TGCGCCAGCAGCTTGGAAGGGACGCAAGAGACCCAGTACTTC	TRBV5-1	-	TRBJ2-5	many
CASSSQGAKTQYF	TGCGCCAGCAGCTCCCAGGGTGCGAAGACCCAGTACTTC	TRBV5-1	-	TRBJ2-5	-
CASSIQSEDNEQFF	TGTGCCAGTAGTATTCAGTCGGAGGACAATGAGCAGTTCTTC	TRBV19	-	TRBJ2-1	few
CASSGGGTNSGANVLTF	TGCGCCAGCAGTGGTGGGGGGACTAACTCTGGGGCCAACGTCCTGACTTTC	TRBV10-2	TRBD2	TRBJ2-6	few
CASSLEGGYSGNTIYF	TGCGCCAGCAGCTTGGAGGGGGGCTACTCTGGAAACACCATATATTTT	TRBV5-1	-	TRBJ1-3	few
CAGGQSTDTQYF	TGTGCCGGGGGACAGAGCACAGATACGCAGTATTTT	TRBV5-5	TRBD1	TRBJ2-3	many
CASSLVGGDNEKLFF	TGTGCCAGCAGCTTAGTAGGCGGAGATAATGAAAAACTGTTTTTT	TRBV7-8	-	TRBJ1-4	-
CASSRTGTTFF	TGTGCCAGCAGTCGGACAGGGACAACTTTCTTT	TRBV12-3/TRBV12-4	TRBD1	TRBJ1-1	few
CASSQVNRALQYF	TGTGCCAGCAGCCAAGTAAACAGGGCGCTGCAGTACTTC	TRBV3-1	-	TRBJ2-7	-
CASSLDVKGINVLTF	TGTGCCAGCAGCCTCGATGTGAAGGGGATCAACGTCCTGACTTTC	TRBV7-8	-	TRBJ2-6	-
CASSLGGLGDTQYF	TGTGCCAGCAGCTTGGGTGGTTTGGGAGATACGCAGTATTTT	TRBV5-6	-	TRBJ2-3	many
CASRGQYNSPLHF	TGTGCCAGCAGGGGACAGTATAATTCACCCCTCCACTTT	TRBV25-1	TRBD1	TRBJ1-6	few
CASSPDEDREEKLFF	TGTGCCAGCAGCCCCGATGAGGACAGGGAGGAAAAACTGTTTTTT	TRBV4-2	TRBD1	TRBJ1-4	few
CSARPPYYGYTF	TGCAGTGCTAGACCCCCTTACTATGGCTACACCTTC	TRBV20-1	-	TRBJ1-2	-
CASSTSTGVYGYTF	TGTGCCAGCAGTACCTCGACAGGGGTCTATGGCTACACCTTC	TRBV6-2/TRBV6-3	TRBD1	TRBJ1-2	few
CASSARGSGVRETQYF	TGTGCCAGCAGTGCTCGGGGTAGCGGGGTTCGAGAGACCCAGTACTTC	TRBV2	TRBD2	TRBJ2-5	-
CASSLTSQGDTEAFF	TGCGCCAGCAGCTTAACGAGTCAGGGGGACACTGAAGCTTTCTTT	TRBV5-1	TRBD1	TRBJ1-1	few
CASSLQRGGVDNEQFF	TGTGCCAGCAGCCTACAGCGCGGGGGGGTGGACAATGAGCAGTTCTTC	TRBV11-2	TRBD2	TRBJ2-1	many
CASSQDNRLAYEQYF	TGTGCCAGCAGCCAAGATAATCGGCTAGCCTACGAGCAGTACTTC	TRBV4-2	-	TRBJ2-7	-
CSARPGGAGTGELFF	TGCAGTGCCCGACCGGGGGGGGCGGGCACCGGGGAGCTGTTTTTT	TRBV20-1	TRBD2	TRBJ2-2	-
CASSLTGLAQRYEQYF	TGTGCCAGCAGCTTAACGGGGTTAGCCCAGCGCTACGAGCAGTACTTC	TRBV7-2	-	TRBJ2-7	few
CASLSVETQYF	TGTGCCAGCCTTAGCGTGGAGACCCAGTACTTC	TRBV2	-	TRBJ2-5	-
CASSQDLWGYTDTQYF	TGTGCCAGCAGCCAAGATCTTTGGGGTTACACAGATACGCAGTATTTT	TRBV3-1	-	TRBJ2-3	few
CASRETGAYNEQFF	TGTGCCAGCAGAGAGACAGGGGCCTACAATGAGCAGTTCTTC	TRBV7-2	TRBD1	TRBJ2-1	-
CASSLGPGGETQYF	TGTGCCAGCAGTTTAGGACCGGGGGGAGAGACCCAGTACTTC	TRBV12-3/TRBV12-4	TRBD2	TRBJ2-5	many
CASRGPGGLDTEAFF	TGTGCCAGCAGAGGCCCGGGGGGGCTCGACACTGAAGCTTTCTTT	TRBV2	-	TRBJ1-1	-
CASSSGLTDSPLHF	TGCGCCAGCAGCTCAGGATTGACAGATTCACCCCTCCACTTT	TRBV5-1	-	TRBJ1-6	-
CASSFLAGTDTQYF	TGTGCCAGCAGTTTTCTAGCGGGGACAGATACGCAGTATTTT	TRBV28	TRBD2	TRBJ2-3	many
CASSFQGGKTQYF	TGTGCCAGCAGTTTTCAGGGGGGGAAGACCCAGTACTTC	TRBV27	-	TRBJ2-5	few
CAIGLAGGQVNTQYF	TGTGCCATCGGGCTAGCGGGGGGGCAGGTCAATACGCAGTATTTT	TRBV10-3	TRBD2	TRBJ2-3	-
CSACPLTGAGQPQHF	TGCAGTGCTTGCCCTCTTACAGGGGCGGGACAGCCCCAGCATTTT	TRBV20-1	TRBD1	TRBJ1-5	few
CAVGGVLIETQYF	TGTGCCGTCGGTGGAGTACTGATAGAGACCCAGTACTTC	TRBV24-1	-	TRBJ2-5	-
CASSLLGPGELFF	TGTGCCAGCAGCTTATTGGGACCCGGGGAGCTGTTTTTT	TRBV7-2	-	TRBJ2-2	-
CASSMVVGFHRDTGELFF	TGTGCCAGTAGTATGGTGGTGGGCTTCCACAGGGACACCGGGGAGCTGTTTTTT	TRBV19	-	TRBJ2-2	-
CASSAGPEGVGKETQYF	TGTGCCAGCAGCGCTGGCCCGGAAGGGGTCGGTAAAGAGACCCAGTACTTC	TRBV3-1	-	TRBJ2-5	few
CASSLALGSGDTEAFF	TGTGCCAGCAGCTTAGCATTGGGGTCTGGGGACACTGAAGCTTTCTTT	TRBV7-2	-	TRBJ1-1	-
CASSVAQRSDSDTQYF	TGTGCCAGCAGCGTAGCTCAGCGGTCGGACTCAGATACGCAGTATTTT	TRBV9	-	TRBJ2-3	few
CASSIAFVTKNIQYF	TGTGCCAGCAGCATAGCGTTTGTAACCAAAAACATTCAGTACTTC	TRBV3-1	-	TRBJ2-4	few
CATRNTGVGGELFF	TGTGCCACCAGAAACACAGGGGTTGGCGGGGAGCTGTTTTTT	TRBV24-1	TRBD1	TRBJ2-2	few
CSVGHLIRYNEQFF	TGCAGCGTTGGACATCTGATCCGGTACAATGAGCAGTTCTTC	TRBV29-1	-	TRBJ2-1	-
CASSHVMGANYGYTF	TGCGCCAGCAGCCACGTGATGGGAGCTAACTATGGCTACACCTTC	TRBV4-3	-	TRBJ1-2	few
CASSIRGMVFEAFF	TGTGCCAGTAGTATACGGGGGATGGTTTTTGAAGCTTTCTTT	TRBV19	-	TRBJ1-1	-
CASISQGQLGTDTQYF	TGTGCCAGCATCTCCCAAGGACAGCTGGGCACAGATACGCAGTATTTT	TRBV13	-	TRBJ2-3	once
CAISVGAGGSYKATQYF	TGTGCCATCAGTGTGGGAGCGGGGGGCAGCTATAAAGCGACCCAGTACTTC	TRBV10-3	TRBD2	TRBJ2-5	few
CASRNSANTEAFF	TGTGCCAGCAGAAACAGTGCGAACACTGAAGCTTTCTTT	TRBV7-2	-	TRBJ1-1	few
CASSQNPGGSQPQHF	TGCGCCAGCAGCCAAAATCCAGGGGGCAGTCAGCCCCAGCATTTT	TRBV4-3	TRBD1	TRBJ1-5	-
CASSLGAGLAKNIQYF	TGTGCCAGCAGCTTAGGTGCGGGACTAGCCAAAAACATTCAGTACTTC	TRBV7-2	-	TRBJ2-4	many
CSARVASINTGELFF	TGCAGTGCTAGAGTGGCTAGTATCAACACCGGGGAGCTGTTTTTT	TRBV20-1	-	TRBJ2-2	few
CSASASGEADTQYF	TGCAGTGCCTCAGCTAGCGGGGAAGCAGATACGCAGTATTTT	TRBV20-1	TRBD2	TRBJ2-3	-
CASREGQGGTEAFF	TGTGCCAGCAGAGAGGGACAGGGAGGCACTGAAGCTTTCTTT	TRBV11-2	TRBD1	TRBJ1-1	-